The 27 T cell receptor beta chains below all came from one sample that was sequenced in a study of blood T cell repertoires in COVID-19. Produced via immunoSEQ multiplex PCR; TCRdb's table is partial and in-frame only. Here the sample spans hundreds of thousands of clones, 88% being singletons. The source material was peripheral blood. The origin of the receptors is a woman in her forties who had recovered from COVID-19.

This chain links TRBV18 with TRBJ2-5; tentatively, D is TRBD1 (5 bases). The CDR3 is 14 amino acids. Germline V gene lookup returns CDR1 KGHSH and CDR2 LQKENI. V dropped 3 bases and J dropped 4 bases, with 12 bases sitting between them. CDR3 nucleotides: TGTGCCAGCTCACCCCCTGGGGCCATAGAGACCCAGTACTTC. This sequence encodes CASSPPGAIETQYF.

The chain employs TRBV27 and TRBJ1-2; 8 bases agree with TRBD1. Germline V lookup: CDR1 MNHEY, CDR2 SMNVEV (reference sequence). Trimming cost V 6 bases and J 4 bases; bases outside gene matches: 7. The CDR3 has 14 residues. CDR3 in amino acids: CASRPGTGTYGYTF. In DNA form, the CDR3 reads TGTGCCAGCAGACCGGGGACAGGAACCTATGGCTACACCTTC.

CDR3 DNA sequence: TGTGCCAGCAGCCAAGCCCCCCAACTAGCGCCCACCCGTTTTGAGCAGTACTTC. Translation gives CASSQAPQLAPTRFEQYF. The J gene is TRBJ2-7, the V gene TRBV14, with TRBD2 matching 7 bases. The CDR3 totals 18 residues. V trimming: 1 base; J trimming: 7 bases; junction bases outside the gene matches: 19. Germline CDR1 SGHDN, CDR2 FVKESK. The full variable domain, completed using reference TRBV14 and TRBJ2-7, is EAGVTQFPSHSVIEKGQTVTLRCDPISGHDNLYWYRRVMGKEIKFLLHFVKESKQDESGMPNNRFLAERTGGTYSTLKVQPAELEDSGVYFCASSQAPQLAPTRFEQYFGPGTRLTVT.

On this clone itself: Within the sample, other DNA sequences also encode this same CDR3. V is TRBV11-3 and J is TRBJ2-6; tentative D call: TRBD2 (5 bases). The CDR3 loop spans 13 amino acids. Germline V gene sequence: CDR1 SGHNT, CDR2 YENEEA. V was shortened by 8 bases and J by 0 bases, with 5 bases between the two germline ends. CDR3 bases: TGTGCCAGCGGAGGCTCTGGGGCCAACGTCCTGACTTTC. It yields the protein CASGGSGANVLTF.

J is TRBJ1-6 and V is TRBV11-3; D might be TRBD1 (5 bases). V was cut by 5 bases and J by 8 bases, with 16 bases left in between. This CDR3 comprises 15 residues. The germline gives CDR1 SGHNT, CDR2 YENEEA. CDR3 DNA: TGTGCCAGCAGCCCTTCAGGGAACCCCGATTCACCCCTCCACTTT. This gives the protein CASSPSGNPDSPLHF. The entire variable domain, with the rest obtained from reference TRBV11-3 and TRBJ1-6, is as follows: EAGVVQSPRYKIIEKKQPVAFWCNPISGHNTLYWYLQNLGQGPELLIRYENEEAVDDSQLPKDRFSAERLKGVDSTLKIQPAELGDSAVYLCASSPSGNPDSPLHFGNGTRLTVT.

The rearrangement uses TRBV30 and TRBJ1-5; a weak D match, TRBD1 (6 bases). Germline loops: CDR1 GTSNPN, CDR2 SVGIG (reference sequence). Trimming shortened V by 3 bases and J by 3 bases, and 12 bases separated the two germline ends. The CDR3 consists of 14 residues. The CDR3 is CAWSPGQPNQPQHF. CDR3 DNA: TGTGCCTGGAGCCCCGGACAGCCCAATCAGCCCCAGCATTTT. Variable domain in full (rest from reference TRBV30 and TRBJ1-5): SQTIHQWPATLVQPVGSPLSLECTVEGTSNPNLYWYRQAAGRGLQLLFYSVGIGQISSEVPQNLSASRPQDRQFILSSKKLLLSDSGFYLCAWSPGQPNQPQHFGDGTRLSIL.

This clone was picked up a small number of times. The V and J genes are TRBV29-1 and TRBJ1-2; TRBD1 matches at 8 bases. The V and J ends lost 7 bases and 4 bases, in that order; junction bases with no gene match: 14. The germline gives CDR1 SQVTM, CDR2 ANQGSEA. CDR3 length: 15 amino acids. The CDR3: CSAEAPGGRGYGYTF. The DNA of the CDR3 is TGCAGCGCCGAAGCCCCAGGGGGCCGGGGCTATGGCTACACCTTC.

V gene TRBV7-9 combines with J gene TRBJ1-6; the D gene is possibly TRBD1 (5 bases). V lost 4 bases and J lost 6, with 10 bases in between. The germline V gene encodes CDR1 SEHNR and CDR2 FQNEAQ (reference sequence). This CDR3 has 14 amino acids. CDR3 loop: CASSYQGGNSPLHF. The CDR3 coding sequence is TGTGCCAGCAGCTACCAGGGCGGTAATTCACCCCTCCACTTT.

This chain links TRBV5-6 with TRBJ1-2; unclear D gene. The germline V gene encodes CDR1 SGHDT and CDR2 YYEEEE. Deletions cut 0 bases from V and 4 bases from J, with 13 bases between. The CDR3 is 15 amino acids. CDR3 protein: CASSLGEGTLYGYTF. The CDR3, as DNA: TGTGCCAGCAGCTTGGGGGAGGGCACCCTCTATGGCTACACCTTC.

The V call is TRBV28, the J call TRBJ1-2, with D possibly matching TRBD1 (5 bases). CDR1 and CDR2 (germline): MDHEN, SYDVKM. The V and J ends lost 8 bases and 4 bases respectively, with 17 bases between them. The CDR3 sequence is 14 residues long. CDR3 sequence reads: CASGPLGGTYGYTF. The CDR3 DNA sequence: TGTGCCAGCGGACCTCTCGGGGGTACCTATGGCTACACCTTC.

The chain carries TRBV11-3 and TRBJ2-3, with 12 nucleotides matching TRBD2. The V segment lost 1 base and the J segment 0 bases; nucleotides outside the gene matches: 5. The length of the CDR3 is 18 residues. The germline gives CDR1 SGHNT, CDR2 YENEEA. CDR3: CASSLGLLAGGSTDTQYF. DNA for the CDR3: TGTGCCAGCAGCTTAGGTCTCCTAGCGGGAGGGAGCACAGATACGCAGTATTTT.

The rearrangement links TRBV7-9 to TRBJ1-5; a possible D gene is TRBD1 (5 bases). V lost 0 bases and J lost 6, with 12 bases in between. From germline, CDR1 is SEHNR and CDR2 FQNEAQ (reference sequence). The CDR3 spans 15 residues. CDR3 region: CASSLAGAGPQPQHF. DNA of the CDR3: TGTGCCAGCAGCTTAGCAGGGGCAGGACCTCAGCCCCAGCATTTT.

The rearrangement joins TRBV5-4 to TRBJ2-3; TRBD2 agrees at 16 bases. Trimming at V came to 0 bases and at J to 8 bases, leaving 3 bases not matched to a gene. The CDR3 covers 16 residues. Germline values: CDR1 SGHNT, CDR2 YYREEE (reference sequence). CDR3 sequence reads: CASSLAGLAGGVTQYF. CDR3 in DNA: TGTGCCAGCAGCTTGGCGGGACTAGCGGGAGGGGTTACGCAGTATTTT.

The chain combines TRBV7-9 with TRBJ1-5; D may be TRBD1 (5 bases). The CDR3 spans 14 residues. The V gene lost 5 bases and the J gene lost 4 bases, with 12 bases spanning the gap. Germline V lookup: CDR1 SEHNR, CDR2 FQNEAQ (reference sequence). The CDR3 DNA is TGTGCCAGCAGCCAGCAGGGTCCGAATCAGCCCCAGCATTTT. This translates into CASSQQGPNQPQHF.

The chain carries TRBV10-3 and TRBJ2-5, with TRBD1 as a possible D gene (6 bases). Trimming pared 10 bases from V and 5 bases from J, leaving 14 bases between. The CDR3 covers 12 residues. Per germline, CDR1 ENHRY and CDR2 SYGVKD. CDR3 sequence reads: CASKGGDETQYF. DNA of the CDR3: TGTGCCAGCAAAGGGGGTGATGAGACCCAGTACTTC.

This chain joins TRBV10-3 and TRBJ2-3, with 7 bases that match TRBD1. The ends lost 8 bases at V and 4 bases at J; junction bases unmatched: 15. Per germline, CDR1 ENHRY and CDR2 SYGVKD. The CDR3 loop spans 16 amino acids. The CDR3 coding sequence is TGTGCCATCGGCCTTGAGGCCAGGGGGTCCCCAGATACGCAGTATTTT. Amino acid sequence: CAIGLEARGSPDTQYF.

The chain has TRBV19 and TRBJ1-5; a possible D gene is TRBD1 (5 bases). Germline CDR1 is LNHDA and CDR2 is SQIVND (reference sequence). V was cut by 4 bases and J by 1 base, with 14 bases left in between. The CDR3 is 16 residues long. CDR3 residues: CASSTRQFLSNQPQHF. DNA of the CDR3: TGTGCCAGTAGTACCCGACAGTTCTTAAGCAATCAGCCCCAGCATTTT.

In this sample, this clone turned up once. This chain joins TRBV6-5 and TRBJ2-5; 8 bases line up with TRBD1. With V trimmed by 5 bases and J by 5 bases, 4 bases remained unmatched. Germline assignment: CDR1 MNHEY and CDR2 SVGAGI. CDR3 size: 13 residues. CDR3 sequence reads: CASSRRTGETQYF. CDR3 DNA sequence: TGTGCCAGCAGTCGACGGACAGGGGAGACCCAGTACTTC.

This rearrangement joins TRBV6-1 to TRBJ2-2, with TRBD1 as a possible D gene (6 bases). Germline V gene data show CDR1 as MNHNS and CDR2 as SASEGT. V was trimmed by 3 bases and J by 5 bases, leaving 10 bases between them. The CDR3 spans 14 residues. In DNA form, the CDR3 reads TGTGCCAGCAGTGACCTTCAGGGGACCGGGGAGCTGTTTTTT. The encoded protein is CASSDLQGTGELFF.

DNA for the CDR3: TGTGCCACCAGCAGAGGCAGGGGACCCACCTACGAGCAGTACTTC. Translated: CATSRGRGPTYEQYF. The chain employs TRBV15 and TRBJ2-7; a possible D gene is TRBD1 (6 bases). The CDR3 is 15 residues long. The germline V gene has CDR1 LNHNV and CDR2 YYDKDF (reference sequence). V lost 1 base and J lost 2, with 12 bases in between.

The CDR3 loop reads CASSPSGTTDTQYF. The CDR3, as DNA: TGCGCCAGCAGCCCTAGCGGGACCACAGATACGCAGTATTTT. V usage is TRBV10-2 and J usage is TRBJ2-3; 9 bases line up with TRBD2. There are 14 residues in the CDR3. CDR1 and CDR2 from the germline V gene are WSHSY and SAAADI. V shed 6 bases, J shed 2 bases, and the junction held 3 bases outside the gene matches.

The rearrangement links TRBV27 to TRBJ2-7; 9 bases map to TRBD1. J gave up 3 bases and V 8 bases, and 11 bases lay outside the gene matches. The CDR3 is 15 amino acids. Germline-derived CDR1 and CDR2 are MNHEY and SMNVEV (reference sequence). The CDR3 DNA reads as TGTGCCAGCCTGCGTTCGGGGACAGGGTTCTACGAGCAGTACTTC. Translation gives CASLRSGTGFYEQYF.

J is TRBJ1-2 and V is TRBV6-5; tentative D call: TRBD1 (6 bases). Germline CDR1 and CDR2: MNHEY and SVGAGI. This CDR3 contains 12 residues. Trimming stripped 10 bases from V and 4 bases from J, with 13 bases between. CDR3 protein: CAIRQGGYGYTF. The CDR3 bases are TGTGCCATCAGACAAGGGGGCTATGGCTACACCTTC.

V and J are TRBV5-4 and TRBJ2-3; 8 bases agree with TRBD2. The CDR3 is made up of 16 amino acids. The trim removed 4 bases at V and 2 bases at J, leaving 9 bases unmatched. Germline CDR1 is SGHNT and CDR2 is YYREEE (reference sequence). This chain's CDR3 is CASSPLGAGATDTQYF. CDR3 DNA sequence: TGTGCCAGCAGCCCATTGGGAGCGGGGGCCACAGATACGCAGTATTTT.

Only one count was recorded for this clone. The chain joins TRBV27 to TRBJ1-1; 9 bases agree with TRBD1. Per the germline V gene, CDR1 is MNHEY and CDR2 is SMNVEV (reference sequence). Trimming at V came to 6 bases and at J to 6 bases, leaving 8 bases not matched to a gene. The CDR3 runs 14 residues. As DNA, the CDR3 is TGTGCCAGCAGCATCGGGACAGGGTTACCTGAAGCTTTCTTT. It translates to CASSIGTGLPEAFF.

This rearrangement joins TRBV27 to TRBJ2-1, with 9 bases aligning to TRBD1. Germline V gene data show CDR1 as MNHEY and CDR2 as SMNVEV (reference sequence). The CDR3 contains 15 residues. The V segment lost 7 bases and the J segment 1 base; nucleotides outside the gene matches: 5. The CDR3 here is CASTPGTGSYNEQFF. The CDR3 DNA follows: TGTGCCAGCACACCCGGGACAGGGTCCTACAATGAGCAGTTCTTC.

This chain connects TRBV14 to TRBJ2-1; no firm D call. The CDR3 length is 15 residues. With 5 bases removed from V and 0 bases from J, the gap between germline ends came to 11 bases. Germline assignment: CDR1 SGHDN and CDR2 FVKESK. The CDR3 loop reads CASSALTGSYNEQFF. CDR3 coding DNA: TGTGCCAGCAGCGCTTTAACCGGCTCCTACAATGAGCAGTTCTTC.